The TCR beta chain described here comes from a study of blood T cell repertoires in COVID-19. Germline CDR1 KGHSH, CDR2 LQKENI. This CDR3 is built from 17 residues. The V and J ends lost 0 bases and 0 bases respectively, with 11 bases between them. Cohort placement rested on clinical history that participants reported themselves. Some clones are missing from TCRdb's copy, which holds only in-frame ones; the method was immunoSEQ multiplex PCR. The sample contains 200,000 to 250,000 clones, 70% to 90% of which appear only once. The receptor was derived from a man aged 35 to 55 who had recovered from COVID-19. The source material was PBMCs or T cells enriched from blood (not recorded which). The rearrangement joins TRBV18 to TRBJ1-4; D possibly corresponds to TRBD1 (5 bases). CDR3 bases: TGTGCCAGCTCACCACCGGGCGACAGTGCAACTAATGAAAAACTGTTTTTT. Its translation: CASSPPGDSATNEKLFF.